This T cell receptor (beta chain) was captured by sequencing in a study of shared clonotypes between healthy human individuals. About the research overall: Contributing individuals were a couple of females and a few males aged 18 to 49.

V shed 2 bases and J shed 4 bases, with 10 bases lying between them. The CDR3 has 14 amino acids. CDR1 is MRHNA and CDR2 is SNTAGT in the germline V gene. Genomic DNA came from about 92 million PBMCs in unsorted samples. Generated by immunoSEQ multiplex PCR, the TCRdb table keeps only in-frame clones and is missing some. The sample shows around 450,000 clones, about four fifths of them seen only once. The specimen was PBMCs. The gene calls are TRBV6-4 and TRBJ2-3, with D perhaps matching TRBD1 (7 bases). This receptor was taken from a woman aged 40 to 55 in good health. Some clones in this sample may be carry-over from other donors' samples. As DNA, the CDR3 is TGTGCCAGCAGTGACCAGGGGGGAGCAGATACGCAGTATTTT. Protein product: CASSDQGGADTQYF.